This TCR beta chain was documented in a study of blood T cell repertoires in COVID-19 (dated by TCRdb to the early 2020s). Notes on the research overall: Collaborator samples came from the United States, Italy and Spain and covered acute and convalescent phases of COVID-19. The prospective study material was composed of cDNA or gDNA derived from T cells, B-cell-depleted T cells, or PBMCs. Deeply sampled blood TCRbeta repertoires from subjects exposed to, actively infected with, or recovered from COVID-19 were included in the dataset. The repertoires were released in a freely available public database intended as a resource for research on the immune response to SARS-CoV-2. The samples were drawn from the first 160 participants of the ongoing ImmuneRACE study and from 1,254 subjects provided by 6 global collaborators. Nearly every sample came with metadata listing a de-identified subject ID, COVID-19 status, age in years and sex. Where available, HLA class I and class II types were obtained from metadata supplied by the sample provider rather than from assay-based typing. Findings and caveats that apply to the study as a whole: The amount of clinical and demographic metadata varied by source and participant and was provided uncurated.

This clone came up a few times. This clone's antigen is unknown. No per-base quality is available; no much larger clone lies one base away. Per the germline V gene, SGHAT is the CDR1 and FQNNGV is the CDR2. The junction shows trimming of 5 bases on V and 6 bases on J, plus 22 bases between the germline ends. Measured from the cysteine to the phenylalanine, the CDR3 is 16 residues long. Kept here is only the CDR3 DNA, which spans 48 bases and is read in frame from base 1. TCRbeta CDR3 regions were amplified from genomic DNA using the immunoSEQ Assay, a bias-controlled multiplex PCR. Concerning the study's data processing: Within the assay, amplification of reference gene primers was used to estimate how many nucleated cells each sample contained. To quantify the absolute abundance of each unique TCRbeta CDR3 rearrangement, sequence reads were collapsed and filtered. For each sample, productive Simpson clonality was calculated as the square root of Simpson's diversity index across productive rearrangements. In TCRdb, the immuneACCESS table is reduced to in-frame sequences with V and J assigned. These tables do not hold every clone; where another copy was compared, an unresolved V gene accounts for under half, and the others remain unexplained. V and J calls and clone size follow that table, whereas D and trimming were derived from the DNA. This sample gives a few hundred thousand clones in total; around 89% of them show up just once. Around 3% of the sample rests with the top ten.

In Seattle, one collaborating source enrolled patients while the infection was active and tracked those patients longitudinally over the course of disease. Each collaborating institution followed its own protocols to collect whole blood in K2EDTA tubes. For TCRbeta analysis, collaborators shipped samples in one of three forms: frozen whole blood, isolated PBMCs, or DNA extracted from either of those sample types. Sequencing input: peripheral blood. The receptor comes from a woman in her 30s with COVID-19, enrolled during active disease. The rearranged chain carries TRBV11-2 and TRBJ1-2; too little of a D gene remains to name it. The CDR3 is CASSPHPKGVTNGYTF. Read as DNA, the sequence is TGTGCCAGCAGCCCCCACCCCAAGGGAGTAACCAATGGCTACACCTTC.